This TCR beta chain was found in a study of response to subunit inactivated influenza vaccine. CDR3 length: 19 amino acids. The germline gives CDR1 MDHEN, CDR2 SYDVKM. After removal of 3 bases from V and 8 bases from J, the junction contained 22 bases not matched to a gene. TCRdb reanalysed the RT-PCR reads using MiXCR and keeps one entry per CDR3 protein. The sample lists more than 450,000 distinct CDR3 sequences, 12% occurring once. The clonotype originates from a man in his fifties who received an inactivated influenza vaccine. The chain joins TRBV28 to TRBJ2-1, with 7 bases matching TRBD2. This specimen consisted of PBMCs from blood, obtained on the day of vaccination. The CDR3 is CASSLFGWGEGNVGYEQFF. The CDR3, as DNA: TGTGCCAGCAGTTTGTTTGGATGGGGGGAGGGTAACGTGGGGTATGAGCAGTTCTTC.